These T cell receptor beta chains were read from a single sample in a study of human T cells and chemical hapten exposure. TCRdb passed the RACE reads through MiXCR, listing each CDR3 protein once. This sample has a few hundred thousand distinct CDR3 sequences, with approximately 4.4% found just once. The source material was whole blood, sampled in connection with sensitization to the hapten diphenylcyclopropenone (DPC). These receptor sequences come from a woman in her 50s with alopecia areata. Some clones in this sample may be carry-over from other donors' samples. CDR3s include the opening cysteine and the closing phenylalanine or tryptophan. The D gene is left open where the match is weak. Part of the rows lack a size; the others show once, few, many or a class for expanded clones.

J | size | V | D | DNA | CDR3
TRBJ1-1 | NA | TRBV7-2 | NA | TGTGCCAGCAGCTTAACTACCCCCACTGAAGCTTTCTTT | CASSLTTPTEAFF
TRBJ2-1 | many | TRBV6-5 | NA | TGTGCCAGCAGGAGTTTTGCCTACAATGAGCAGTTCTTC | CASRSFAYNEQFF
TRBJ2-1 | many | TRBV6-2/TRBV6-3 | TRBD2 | TGTGCCAGCAGATTTAGCGGGAGCGGGGGCAATGAGCAGTTCTTC | CASRFSGSGGNEQFF
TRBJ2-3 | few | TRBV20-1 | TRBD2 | TGCAGTGCTACGGGACTAGCGGGAGTCTCGTACGGCACAGATACGCAGTATTTT | CSATGLAGVSYGTDTQYF
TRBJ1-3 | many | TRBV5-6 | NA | TGTGCCAGCAGCTACGGTTCCTCTGGAAACACCATATATTTT | CASSYGSSGNTIYF
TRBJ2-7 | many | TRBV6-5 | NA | TGTGCCAGCAGTTACCAGAGATCCTACGAGCAGTACTTC | CASSYQRSYEQYF
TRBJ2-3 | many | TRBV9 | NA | TGTGCCAGCAGCTCCCCGACGGGAAATACGCAGTATTTT | CASSSPTGNTQYF
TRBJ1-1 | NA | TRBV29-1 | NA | TGCAGCGTTTTTCGCAGACTTAACACTGAAGCTTTCTTT | CSVFRRLNTEAFF
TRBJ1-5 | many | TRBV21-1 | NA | TGTGCCAGCAGTTTAAGGCAGGGCACAGGGTTTGACCAGCCCCAGCATTTT | CASSLRQGTGFDQPQHF
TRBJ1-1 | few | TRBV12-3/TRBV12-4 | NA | TGTGCCAGCAGTTTAGGAGCAGGGGTCCAGAACACTGAAGCTTTCTTT | CASSLGAGVQNTEAFF
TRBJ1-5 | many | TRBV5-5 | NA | TGTGCCAGCAGCCAGGAAAGGGGCCATCAGCCCCAGCATTTT | CASSQERGHQPQHF
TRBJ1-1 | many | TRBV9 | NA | TGTGCCAGCAGGGGAGGTGCAAACACTGAAGCTTTCTTT | CASRGGANTEAFF
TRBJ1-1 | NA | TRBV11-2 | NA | TGTGCCAGCAGCTTATTACAGGCTAGGGCTTTCTTT | CASSLLQARAFF
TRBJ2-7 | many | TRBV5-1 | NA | TGCGCCAGCAGCCGAAGGGGACTCTCCTACGAGCAGTACTTC | CASSRRGLSYEQYF
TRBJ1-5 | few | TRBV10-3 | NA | TGTGCCATCAGTGAGGGGTCCGGGGGGAATCAGCCCCAGCATTTT | CAISEGSGGNQPQHF
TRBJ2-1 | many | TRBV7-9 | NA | TGTGCCAGCAGCCTAAGGGCCAGCTCCTACAATGAGCAGTTCTTC | CASSLRASSYNEQFF
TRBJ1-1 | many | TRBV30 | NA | TGTGCCTGGATGAGCACAGGCTTTACCACTGAAGCTTTCTTT | CAWMSTGFTTEAFF
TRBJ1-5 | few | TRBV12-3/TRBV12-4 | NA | TGTGCCAGCAGCAACAGGTTGGCGGGGCCCCAGCATTTT | CASSNRLAGPQHF
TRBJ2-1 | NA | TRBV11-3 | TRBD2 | TGTGCCAGCAGCATGACTAGCCAGAACTACAATGAGCAGTTCTTC | CASSMTSQNYNEQFF
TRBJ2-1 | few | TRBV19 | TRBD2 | TGTGCCAGTAGTATCGGGCTAGCGGGAGTTGAGCAGTTCTTC | CASSIGLAGVEQFF
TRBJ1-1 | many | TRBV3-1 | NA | TGTGCCAGCAGTCTCGGGACCCTGAACACTGAAGCTTTCTTT | CASSLGTLNTEAFF
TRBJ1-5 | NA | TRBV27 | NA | TGTGCCAGCAAAGGGAACAATCAGCCCCAGCATTTT | CASKGNNQPQHF
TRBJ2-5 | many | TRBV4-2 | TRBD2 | TGTGCCAGCAGCCAAGCTAACAGCGGGGGGGGTCAAGAGACCCAGTACTTC | CASSQANSGGGQETQYF
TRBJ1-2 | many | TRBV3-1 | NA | TGTGCCAGCAGCCTCAAAATGGGAGGAAGATATGGCTACACCTTC | CASSLKMGGRYGYTF
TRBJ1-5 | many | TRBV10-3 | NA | TGTGCCATCAGCCGCGGGCAAAACAATCAGCCCCAGCATTTT | CAISRGQNNQPQHF
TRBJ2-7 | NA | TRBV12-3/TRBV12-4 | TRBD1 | TGTGCCAGCAGTAATAACAGGGGGCCCTACGAGCAGTACTTC | CASSNNRGPYEQYF
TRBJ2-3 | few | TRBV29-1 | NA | TGCAGCGTTGAAGATCGAGGGGGGCGAGCAGATACGCAGTATTTT | CSVEDRGGRADTQYF
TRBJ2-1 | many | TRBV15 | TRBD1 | TGTGCCACCCGCCCTACAGGGGCTGGTGAGCAGTTCTTC | CATRPTGAGEQFF
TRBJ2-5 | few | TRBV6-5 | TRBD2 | TGTGCCAGCAGTTACCGACTAGCGGTTACGCAAGAGACCCAGTACTTC | CASSYRLAVTQETQYF
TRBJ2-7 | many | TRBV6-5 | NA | TGTGCCAGCAGTTACTCGAGAGGCTACGAGCAGTACTTC | CASSYSRGYEQYF
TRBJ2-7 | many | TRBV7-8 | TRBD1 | TGTGCCAGCAGCTTAATAAGTCGGACAGGGAATTTATACGAGCAGTACTTC | CASSLISRTGNLYEQYF
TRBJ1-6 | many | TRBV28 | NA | TGTGCCAGCAGTTTAGGCAGAGATTCACCCCTCCACTTT | CASSLGRDSPLHF
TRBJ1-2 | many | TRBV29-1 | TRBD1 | TGCAGCGTATCCCAGGGGGCTGCTGGCTACACCTTC | CSVSQGAAGYTF
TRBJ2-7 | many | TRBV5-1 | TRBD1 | TGCGCCAGCAGCATGACAGGGTACTACGAGCAGTACTTC | CASSMTGYYEQYF
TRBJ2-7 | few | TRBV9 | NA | TGTGCCAGCAGCCCCCCGGCCCTCAGCGAGCAGTACTTC | CASSPPALSEQYF
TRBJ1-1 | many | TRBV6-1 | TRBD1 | TGTGCCAGCAGTGAATCGGCAGGGGGGACTGAAGCTTTCTTT | CASSESAGGTEAFF
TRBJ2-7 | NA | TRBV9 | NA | TGTGCCAGCGGGGAAGGCGGCTACGAGCAGTACTTC | CASGEGGYEQYF
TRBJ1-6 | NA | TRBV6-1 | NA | TGTACCAGCAGTGAAGGCTTTTCCCTCCACTTT | CTSSEGFSLHF
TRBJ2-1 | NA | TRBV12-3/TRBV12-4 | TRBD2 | TGTGCCAGCAGTTTAGCGGGAGGGCCCCACAATGAGCAGTTCTTC | CASSLAGGPHNEQFF
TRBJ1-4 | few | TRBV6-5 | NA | TGTGCCAGCAGTTTGTACGGGGAGGGTTTTGAAAAACTGTTTTTT | CASSLYGEGFEKLFF
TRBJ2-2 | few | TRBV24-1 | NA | TGTGCCACCAGTGATTCTGGGGGCCCATTTACTTACACCGGGGAGCTGTTTTTT | CATSDSGGPFTYTGELFF
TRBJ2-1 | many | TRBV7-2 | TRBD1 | TGTGCCAGCAGCTCCCTACCGGGACAGCAGCAGTTCTTC | CASSSLPGQQQFF
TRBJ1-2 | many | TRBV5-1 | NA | TGCGCCAGCAGCTGGAACCGGGACACAGACGGCTATGGCTACACCTTC | CASSWNRDTDGYGYTF
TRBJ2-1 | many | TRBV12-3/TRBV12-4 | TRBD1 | TGTGCCAGCAGTTTGGGACAGACAGATGAGCAGTTCTTC | CASSLGQTDEQFF
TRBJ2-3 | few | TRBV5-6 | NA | TGTGCCAGCAGCTTACGGCAGGGTCAGGGAGATACGCAGTATTTT | CASSLRQGQGDTQYF
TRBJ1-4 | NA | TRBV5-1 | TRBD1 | TGCGCCAGCAGCCTGGGGGACAGCCTCGGAGAAAAACTGTTTTTT | CASSLGDSLGEKLFF
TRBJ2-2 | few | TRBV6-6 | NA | TGTGCCAGCAGTGAAACACAAACCGGGGAGCTGTTTTTT | CASSETQTGELFF
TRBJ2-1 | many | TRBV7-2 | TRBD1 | TGTGCCAGCAGCTTACGCCAGGGGGCAGGTGAGCAGTTCTTC | CASSLRQGAGEQFF
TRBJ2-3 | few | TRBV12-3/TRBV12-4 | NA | TGTGCCAGCACCCCCCTAAAGGGGACTACGCAGTATTTT | CASTPLKGTTQYF
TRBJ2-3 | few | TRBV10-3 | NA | TGTGCCGTCGGGGTAGATACGCAGTATTTT | CAVGVDTQYF
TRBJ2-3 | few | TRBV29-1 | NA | TGCAGCTCTCCCGGGCCCTCTGGCACAGATACGCAGTATTTT | CSSPGPSGTDTQYF
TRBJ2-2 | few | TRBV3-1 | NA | TGTGCCAGCAGCCAAGACCTTAGGGGGACCGGGGAGCTGTTTTTT | CASSQDLRGTGELFF
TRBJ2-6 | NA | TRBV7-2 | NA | TGTGCCAGCAGCTATAACGGGCTCCCCCGGGTCCCTATCGGGGCCAACGTCCTGACTTTC | CASSYNGLPRVPIGANVLTF
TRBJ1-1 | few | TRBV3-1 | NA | TGTGCCAGCAGCGTATCGGGCACTGAAGCTTTCTTT | CASSVSGTEAFF
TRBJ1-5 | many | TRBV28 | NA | TGTGCCAGCAGTTTATCCGCGACAGTTAATCAGCCCCAGCATTTT | CASSLSATVNQPQHF
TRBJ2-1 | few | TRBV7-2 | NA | TGTGCCAGCAGCTTATTCAGGGGCGCCTACAATGAGCAGTTCTTC | CASSLFRGAYNEQFF
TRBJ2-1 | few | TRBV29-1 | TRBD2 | TGCAGCGTTGAGGGGGGACTAGCGGTTTCCTACAATGAGCAGTTCTTC | CSVEGGLAVSYNEQFF
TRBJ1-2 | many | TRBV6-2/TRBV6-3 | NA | TGTGCCAGTTTCAAGGACGGAGCGAATAATTTGTGGGGCTACACCTTC | CASFKDGANNLWGYTF
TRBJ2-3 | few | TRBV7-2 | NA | TGTGCCAGCAGCTTAGCGCCGGGGACAGATACGCAGTATTTT | CASSLAPGTDTQYF
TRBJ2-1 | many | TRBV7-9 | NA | TGTGCCAGCAGCCCTCTACGCGATGAGCAGTTCTTC | CASSPLRDEQFF